The 2 T cell receptor beta chains presented below share a single source sample, sequenced in a study of ipilimumab plus nivolumab after autologous stem cell transplantation. This table comes from immunoSEQ multiplex PCR, and its TCRdb copy is limited to in-frame clones, with some not included. The sample has about 9,400 clones, more than 60% seen once. The sample was PBMCs, taken in a trial of ipilimumab plus nivolumab as post-transplant consolidation. All receptors derive from a female donor with multiple myeloma.

V and J are TRBV4-2 and TRBJ2-7; 13 bases are shared with TRBD2. Trimming cost V 1 base and J 4 bases; bases outside gene matches: 1. Germline assignment: CDR1 LGHNA and CDR2 YNFKEQ. The CDR3 covers 15 residues. CDR3 coding DNA: TGTGCCAGCAGCCAAGGGACTAGCGGGAGATACGAGCAGTACTTC. Protein sequence: CASSQGTSGRYEQYF.

The rearrangement joins TRBV10-3 to TRBJ2-5; 9 nucleotides match TRBD1. Near its end, the DNA agrees better with TRBJ2-7, so the J call may be wrong. Germline values: CDR1 ENHRY, CDR2 SYGVKD. The CDR3 extends over 16 amino acids. The CDR3, as DNA: TGTGCCATCAGTGAGCCGGGACAGGGTAGTACTTACGAGCAGTACTTC. As protein: CAISEPGQGSTYEQYF.